A single sample gave rise to the 21 T cell receptor beta chains below, sequenced in a study of CD8 T cells in ankylosing spondylitis. TCRdb called the 5' RACE reads again in MiXCR, with one record for every CDR3 protein. The data hold 200,000 or so distinct CDR3 sequences, with 15% to 20% observed a single time. The source material was blood, either unsorted or a sorted T cell fraction (not recorded which). Source of these receptors: a male donor between 5 and 29 years old with ankylosing spondylitis or in good health (not recorded which).

This chain uses TRBV13 with TRBJ2-3, with D uncertain. Germline V gene sequence: CDR1 PRHDT, CDR2 FYEKMQ (reference sequence). The length of the CDR3 is 13 residues. Trimming took off 3 bases at V and 2 bases at J, with 6 bases between the two ends. CDR3 coding DNA: TGTGCCAGCAGCTTTACCCTCACAGATACGCAGTATTTT. Translated: CASSFTLTDTQYF. The complete variable domain, with remaining parts taken from reference TRBV13 and TRBJ2-3, reads AAGVIQSPRHLIKEKRETATLKCYPIPRHDTVYWYQQGPGQDPQFLISFYEKMQSDKGSIPDRFSAQQFSDYHSELNMSSLELGDSALYFCASSFTLTDTQYFGPGTRLTVL.

This clonotype was detected ten times or more. V and J are TRBV11-2 and TRBJ2-1; 11 bases are a match to TRBD2. The J segment lost 8 bases and the V segment lost 2 bases, leaving 2 bases of the junction unmatched. CDR3 size: 14 residues. Germline CDR1 SGHAT, CDR2 FQNNGV. The CDR3 region is CASSLRLAGYEQFF. For the CDR3, the DNA is TGTGCCAGCAGCTTAAGACTAGCGGGATATGAGCAGTTCTTC.

This clonotype was counted ten times or more. The rearrangement uses TRBV20-1 and TRBJ1-2; 9 nucleotides line up with TRBD1. Losses at the gene ends were 6 bases for V and 2 bases for J; bases not matched to a gene: 4. The germline CDR1 and CDR2 sequences are DFQATT and SNEGSKA (reference sequence). CDR3 size: 13 residues. CDR3 coding DNA: TGCAGTGCGAGGACAGGGGAGAACTATGGCTACACCTTC. Protein: CSARTGENYGYTF.

Written as DNA, the CDR3 is TGTGCCAGCAGGCCCAAACAGCCCGGCACAGATACGCAGTATTTT. Its translation is CASRPKQPGTDTQYF. The gene calls are TRBV12-3 or TRBV12-4 and TRBJ2-3; D call uncertain. This CDR3 is 15 amino acids long. The ends were cut back, 6 bases at V and 1 base at J, with 14 bases in the middle.

Many counts were recorded for this clonotype. The genes are TRBV27 and TRBJ2-7, with D maybe TRBD2 (6 bases). This CDR3 has 15 amino acids. CDR1 and CDR2 from the germline V gene are MNHEY and SMNVEV (reference sequence). Trimming stripped 7 bases from V and 7 bases from J, with 23 bases between. Written as DNA, the CDR3 is TGTGCCAGCACCCCGCTCGGGACTGCTCCTTTAGAGCAGTACTTC. It encodes CASTPLGTAPLEQYF.

This clonotype was seen ten or more times. J is TRBJ1-5 and V is TRBV4-1, with TRBD1 identical over 8 bases. V dropped 0 bases and J dropped 2; count of bases not matched to a gene: 3. The germline CDR1 and CDR2 sequences are MGHRA and YSYEKL. The CDR3 sequence is 16 residues long. The CDR3 nucleotides are TGCGCCAGCAGCCAAGAAGACAGGGGTGGCAATCAGCCCCAGCATTTT. It translates to CASSQEDRGGNQPQHF.

This clonotype was recorded at least ten times. The genes are TRBV12-3 or TRBV12-4 and TRBJ2-3; TRBD2 matches at 9 bases. V lost 3 bases, J lost 5 bases, and 12 bases stayed unmatched. This CDR3 comprises 17 residues. The CDR3 coding sequence is TGTGCCAGCAGTTTGTGGCCTAGCGGGGAGCCGGGAGATACGCAGTATTTT. This gives the protein CASSLWPSGEPGDTQYF.

As to this clonotype: This may be a read error, as it is one base from a much larger clone. V and J are TRBV5-6 and TRBJ1-1; 7 positions agree with TRBD1. Germline V gene data show CDR1 as SGHDT and CDR2 as YYEEEE. V was pared by 3 bases and J by 6 bases, with 8 bases of the junction left unmatched. The CDR3 runs to 14 residues. The CDR3 nucleotides read TGTGCCAGCAGCTGGTACAGGGGATACTCTGAAGCTTTCTTT. Amino acids: CASSWYRGYSEAFF.

The table lists this clonotype with many counts. The rearrangement uses TRBV7-2 and TRBJ2-7, with 9 bases lining up with TRBD2. The CDR3 contains 15 residues. Germline-derived CDR1 and CDR2 are SGHTA and FQGNSA. J gave up 7 bases and V 5 bases, and 12 bases lay outside the gene matches. The CDR3 sequence: CASSEDGLASREQYF. The CDR3 DNA sequence: TGTGCCAGCAGCGAAGACGGACTAGCGTCCCGAGAGCAGTACTTC. Together with reference TRBV7-2 and TRBJ2-7, the CDR3 gives the full variable domain: GAGVSQSPSNKVTEKGKDVELRCDPISGHTALYWYRQSLGQGLEFLIYFQGNSAPDKSGLPSDRFSAERTGGSVSTLTIQRTQQEDSAVYLCASSEDGLASREQYFGPGTRLTVT.

J is TRBJ2-1 and V is TRBV29-1; perhaps TRBD2 as D (6 bases). Trimming shortened V by 5 bases and J by 6 bases, and 17 bases separated the two germline ends. The CDR3 is made up of 14 amino acids. Germline assignment: CDR1 SQVTM and CDR2 ANQGSEA. DNA for the CDR3: TGCAGCGTTCTTACGGGACTCAAAAGCAATGAGCAGTTCTTC. This codes for CSVLTGLKSNEQFF.

This clonotype was recorded many times. This chain connects TRBV5-6 to TRBJ2-1, with a tentative D call TRBD2 (6 bases). Per the germline V gene, CDR1 is SGHDT and CDR2 is YYEEEE. V was pared by 3 bases and J by 0 bases, with 13 bases between. This CDR3 has 16 residues. CDR3 DNA: TGTGCCAGCAGCTACCGGTCCGGGGGCTCCTACAATGAGCAGTTCTTC. It codes for CASSYRSGGSYNEQFF.

In this sample, this clonotype turned up many times. The chain has TRBV5-1 and TRBJ2-7; D may correspond to TRBD1 or TRBD2 (6 bases each). The germline V gene encodes CDR1 SGHRS and CDR2 YFSETQ. V was clipped by 6 bases and J by 3 bases, with 16 bases between them. The CDR3 spans 14 residues. Written as DNA, the CDR3 is TGCGCCAGCACCCCAGGGGCGGGGAACTACGAGCAGTACTTC. Translated, it gives CASTPGAGNYEQYF. Full variable domain (outside the CDR3, taken from reference TRBV5-1 and TRBJ2-7): KAGVTQTPRYLIKTRGQQVTLSCSPISGHRSVSWYQQTPGQGLQFLFEYFSETQRNKGNFPGRFSGRQFSNSRSEMNVSTLELGDSALYLCASTPGAGNYEQYFGPGTRLTVT.

This clonotype was seen ten or more times. V usage is TRBV12-3 or TRBV12-4 and J usage is TRBJ2-1; TRBD2 might be the D (6 bases). The germline V and J ends were trimmed by 5 bases and 3 bases, with 11 bases remaining between them. The CDR3 has 14 residues. CDR3 DNA: TGTGCCAGCAGTCTGGGACTGGGCTACAATGAGCAGTTCTTC. Its translation is CASSLGLGYNEQFF.

Ten or more counts support this clonotype. This sequence joins TRBV3-1 and TRBJ1-1; D not resolved. Trimming cost V 2 bases and J 7 bases, with 8 bases left between them. CDR1 LGHDT and CDR2 YNNKEL come from the germline V gene (reference sequence). The CDR3 covers 12 residues. This chain's CDR3 is CASSQSGIEAFF. CDR3 bases: TGTGCCAGCAGCCAATCCGGAATTGAAGCTTTCTTT.

The table lists this clonotype with a few counts. The chain uses TRBV20-1 and TRBJ2-4; D ambiguous. Germline V lookup: CDR1 DFQATT, CDR2 SNEGSKA (reference sequence). Trimming cost V 5 bases and J 0 bases, with 14 bases left between them. The CDR3 consists of 15 residues. This CDR3 is CSAPTAELAKNIQYF. The CDR3 DNA is TGCAGTGCTCCGACGGCAGAACTAGCCAAAAACATTCAGTACTTC.

In its sample, this clonotype was seen many times. V usage is TRBV20-1 and J usage is TRBJ1-5, with 7 bases matching TRBD1. V gave up 3 bases and J gave up 1 base; unmatched junction bases: 9. This CDR3 is built from 16 residues. CDR1 DFQATT and CDR2 SNEGSKA come from the germline V gene (reference sequence). The CDR3 nucleotides read TGCAGTGCTAGCAACCCCGACAGGGTCAGCAATCAGCCCCAGCATTTT. Encoded protein: CSASNPDRVSNQPQHF.

The rearrangement uses TRBV27 and TRBJ2-7; D unclear. This CDR3 has 14 residues. Trimming pared 0 bases from V and 1 base from J, leaving 7 bases between. Germline V gene data show CDR1 as MNHEY and CDR2 as SMNVEV (reference sequence). The CDR3 sequence is CASSLSPGSYEQYF. CDR3 nucleotide sequence: TGTGCCAGCAGTTTATCTCCGGGTTCCTACGAGCAGTACTTC.

This clonotype came up many times. The CDR3 nucleotides are TGTGCCAGCACCTCCTATTGGGCGGCAACTAATGAAAAACTGTTTTTT. Amino acids: CASTSYWAATNEKLFF. The chain has TRBV12-3 or TRBV12-4 and TRBJ1-4; the D is unclear. V gave up 7 bases and J gave up 0 bases, with 15 bases separating them. The CDR3 has 16 residues.

This clonotype was recorded at least ten times. The chain carries TRBV7-2 and TRBJ2-7, with unresolved D. The V end was cut by 2 bases, the J end by 0 bases, with 14 bases between. CDR3 length equals 16 residues. Germline loops: CDR1 SGHTA, CDR2 FQGNSA. CDR3 sequence reads: CASSLYTSVPSYEQYF. DNA of the CDR3: TGTGCCAGCAGCTTATACACGAGCGTACCCTCCTACGAGCAGTACTTC.

This clonotype was counted at least ten times. CDR3 loop: CASSPSGGYTEAFF. As DNA, the CDR3 is TGTGCCAGCAGCCCATCTGGGGGGTACACTGAAGCTTTCTTT. The chain combines TRBV14 with TRBJ1-1, with D possibly TRBD1 on 5 matching bases. This CDR3 is 14 amino acids long. V shed 4 bases and J shed 3 bases, with 12 bases lying between them. Germline CDR1 reads SGHDN; CDR2 reads FVKESK.

This clonotype showed up many times. The rearrangement joins TRBV12-3 or TRBV12-4 to TRBJ2-3; 9 bases match TRBD2. V gave up 3 bases and J gave up 4 bases; unmatched junction bases: 8. The CDR3 spans 16 residues. The CDR3, as DNA: TGTGCCAGCAGTTTGCCCCTAGCGGGATCCCCAGATACGCAGTATTTT. Protein: CASSLPLAGSPDTQYF.